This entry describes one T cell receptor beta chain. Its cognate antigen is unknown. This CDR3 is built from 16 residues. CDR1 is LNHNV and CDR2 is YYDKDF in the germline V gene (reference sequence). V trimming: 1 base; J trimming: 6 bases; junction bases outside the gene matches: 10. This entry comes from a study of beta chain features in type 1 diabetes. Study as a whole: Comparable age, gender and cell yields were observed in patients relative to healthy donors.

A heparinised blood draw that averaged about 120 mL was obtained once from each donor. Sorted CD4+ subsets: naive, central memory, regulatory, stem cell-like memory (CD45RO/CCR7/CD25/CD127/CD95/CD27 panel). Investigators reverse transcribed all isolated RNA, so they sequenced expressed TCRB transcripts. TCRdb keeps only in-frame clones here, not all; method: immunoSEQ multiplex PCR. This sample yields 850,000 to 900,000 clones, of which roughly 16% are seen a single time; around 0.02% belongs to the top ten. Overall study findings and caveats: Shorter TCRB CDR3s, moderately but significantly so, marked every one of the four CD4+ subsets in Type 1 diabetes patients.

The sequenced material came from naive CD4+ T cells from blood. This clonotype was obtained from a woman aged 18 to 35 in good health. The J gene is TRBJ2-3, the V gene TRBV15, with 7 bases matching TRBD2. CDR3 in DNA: TGTGCCACCAGCAGAGTGGGGGGAGGGCCGTCGGATACGCAGTATTTT. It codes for CATSRVGGGPSDTQYF.